Reported below is one TCR beta chain. The antigen remains unidentified. The sample is drawn from a study of T-cell memory formation after mild COVID-19. Study overall: The TCR clusters were mostly specific to one donor. Whole-study findings and limits: Contracting CD8+ clones were enriched in EMRA, CD4+ mainly in CM and EM. Balance between CD4 and CD8 was seen in clones contracting day 15 to 85, and a CD4+ lean was seen in later expanders.

5'RACE primed at constant segments yielded TCR alpha and TCR beta cDNA libraries bearing sample barcodes and UMIs. TCRdb processed the 5' RACE reads anew with MiXCR; each CDR3 protein has one entry. The sample lists about 250,000 distinct CDR3 sequences; around 17% were seen once. This TCR came from a man in his late teens or twenties who had mild COVID-19 (a few samples of this study predate the infection). Cell type and time point are not known. Sequencing was carried out using PBMCs or a T cell subset sorted from them (not recorded which).

CDR3 nucleotide sequence: TGTGCCAGCAGCGTAGACCACGGCACAGATACGCAGTATTTT. This gives the protein CASSVDHGTDTQYF. V is TRBV9 and J is TRBJ2-3, with D hard to call. The V gene lost 0 bases and the J gene lost 1 base, with 6 bases spanning the gap. CDR1 and CDR2 from the germline V gene are SGDLS and YYNGEE. This CDR3 region has 14 residues.